This T cell receptor (beta chain) was recovered during a study of T cell responses to AZD1222 COVID-19 vaccine. General study findings and limits: White British ancestry dominated among donors, who included more females, and clonal diversity was possibly underestimated. Regions left unmutated in variants are reportedly the target of nearly half of spike-specific TCRs.

Assay used: immunoSEQ multiplex PCR; TCRdb lists only in-frame clones, some missing. The table shows 25,000 to 30,000 clones, with 92% occurring only once. This clone was seen only once. The antigen remains unidentified. The source was peripheral blood, collected 28 days after the second AZD1222 dose. The receptor's source is an adult who received the AZD1222 COVID-19 vaccine.

In DNA, the CDR3 is TGTGCCAGCACCCCGACGGGCCCCTCCCGAGATAAAGCTTTCTTT. It encodes CASTPTGPSRDKAFF. The rearrangement joins TRBV5-8 to TRBJ1-1; D is unclear. V was cut by 6 bases and J by 9 bases, with 24 bases left in between. This CDR3 is 15 amino acids long. Germline V lookup: CDR1 SGHTS, CDR2 YDEGEE.